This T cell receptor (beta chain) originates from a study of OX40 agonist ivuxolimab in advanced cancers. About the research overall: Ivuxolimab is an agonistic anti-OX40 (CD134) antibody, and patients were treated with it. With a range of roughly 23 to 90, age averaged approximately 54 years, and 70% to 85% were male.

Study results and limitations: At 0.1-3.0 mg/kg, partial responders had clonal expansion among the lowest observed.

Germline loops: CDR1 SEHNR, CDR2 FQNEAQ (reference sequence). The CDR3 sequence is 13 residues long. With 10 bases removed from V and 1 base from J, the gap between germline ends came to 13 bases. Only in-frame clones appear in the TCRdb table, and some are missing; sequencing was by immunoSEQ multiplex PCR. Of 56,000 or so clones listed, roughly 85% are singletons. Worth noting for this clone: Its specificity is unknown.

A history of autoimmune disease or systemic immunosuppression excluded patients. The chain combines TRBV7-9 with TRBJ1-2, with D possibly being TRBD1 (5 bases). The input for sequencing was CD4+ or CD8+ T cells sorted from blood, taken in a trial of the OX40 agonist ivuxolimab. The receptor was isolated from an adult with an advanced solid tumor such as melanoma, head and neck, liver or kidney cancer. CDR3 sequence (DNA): TGTGCCACCTCAGGGAGGAATAACTATGGCTACACCTTC. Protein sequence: CATSGRNNYGYTF. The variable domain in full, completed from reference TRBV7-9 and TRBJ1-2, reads DTGVSQNPRHKITKRGQNVTFRCDPISEHNRLYWYRQTLGQGPEFLTYFQNEAQLEKSRLLSDRFSAERPKGSFSTLEIQRTEQGDSAMYLCATSGRNNYGYTFGSGTRLTVV.